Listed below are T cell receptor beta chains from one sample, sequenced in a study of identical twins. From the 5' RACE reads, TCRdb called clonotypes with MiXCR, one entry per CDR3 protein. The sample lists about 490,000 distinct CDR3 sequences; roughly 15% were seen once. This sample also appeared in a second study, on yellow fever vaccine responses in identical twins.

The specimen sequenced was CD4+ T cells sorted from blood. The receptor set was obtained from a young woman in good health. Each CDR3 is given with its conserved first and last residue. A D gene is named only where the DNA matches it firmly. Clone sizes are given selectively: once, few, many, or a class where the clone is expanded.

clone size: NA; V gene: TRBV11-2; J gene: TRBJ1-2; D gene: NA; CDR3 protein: CASSPALEHGYTF; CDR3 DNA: TGTGCCAGCAGCCCCGCCCTCGAGCACGGCTACACCTTC
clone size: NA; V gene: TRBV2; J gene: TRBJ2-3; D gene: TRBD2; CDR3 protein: CASSATGRISTDTQYF; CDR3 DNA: TGTGCCAGCAGCGCCACCGGGAGGATAAGCACAGATACGCAGTATTTT
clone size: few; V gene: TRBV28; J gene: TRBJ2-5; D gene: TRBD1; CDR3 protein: CASSFSGWDRKGWETQYF; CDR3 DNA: TGTGCCAGCAGTTTTTCGGGATGGGACAGGAAGGGATGGGAGACCCAGTACTTC
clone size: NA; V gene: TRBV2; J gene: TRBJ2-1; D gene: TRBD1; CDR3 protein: CASNQEGTGHNEQFF; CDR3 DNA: TGTGCCAGCAATCAAGAGGGGACAGGCCACAATGAGCAGTTCTTC
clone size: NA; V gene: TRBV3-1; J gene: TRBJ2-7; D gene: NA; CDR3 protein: CASSQVRESYEQYF; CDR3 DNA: TGTGCCAGCAGCCAAGTACGCGAATCCTACGAGCAGTACTTC
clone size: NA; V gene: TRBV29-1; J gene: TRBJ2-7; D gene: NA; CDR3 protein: CSVEDREQKGYEQYF; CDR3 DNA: TGCAGCGTTGAAGATCGAGAGCAAAAGGGCTACGAGCAGTACTTC
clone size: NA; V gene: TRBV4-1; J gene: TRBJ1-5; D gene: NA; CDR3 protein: CASSQERRSHQPQHF; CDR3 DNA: TGCGCCAGCAGCCAAGAGAGGCGGTCCCATCAGCCCCAGCATTTT
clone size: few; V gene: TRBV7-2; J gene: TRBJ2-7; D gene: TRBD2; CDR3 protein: CASSFLASGRLAEQYF; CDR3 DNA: TGTGCCAGCAGCTTTTTGGCTAGCGGGAGACTGGCCGAGCAGTACTTC
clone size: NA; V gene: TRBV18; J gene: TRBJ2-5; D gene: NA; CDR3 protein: CASSQRSGAQETQYF; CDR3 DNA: TGTGCCAGCTCACAGCGGTCCGGCGCCCAAGAGACCCAGTACTTC
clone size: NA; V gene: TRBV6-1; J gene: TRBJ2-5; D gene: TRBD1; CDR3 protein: CASRKTGGAWETQYF; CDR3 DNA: TGTGCCAGCCGAAAGACAGGGGGGGCCTGGGAGACCCAGTACTTC
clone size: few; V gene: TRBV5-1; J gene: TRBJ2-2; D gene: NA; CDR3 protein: CASSLTGWAQAPGELFF; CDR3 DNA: TGCGCCAGCAGCTTGACGGGGTGGGCACAGGCCCCCGGGGAGCTGTTTTTT
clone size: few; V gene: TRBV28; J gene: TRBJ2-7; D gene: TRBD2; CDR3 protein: CASSLFFSGGAYEQYF; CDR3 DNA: TGTGCCAGCAGTTTATTCTTCTCGGGGGGAGCATACGAGCAGTACTTC
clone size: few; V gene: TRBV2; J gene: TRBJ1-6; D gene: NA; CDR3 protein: CASSEVGSGSPLHF; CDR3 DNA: TGTGCCAGCAGTGAAGTGGGTTCTGGGTCACCCCTCCACTTT
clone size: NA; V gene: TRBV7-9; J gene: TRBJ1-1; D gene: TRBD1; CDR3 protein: CASSPRQGTEAFF; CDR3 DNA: TGTGCCAGCAGCCCCCGACAGGGGACTGAAGCTTTCTTT
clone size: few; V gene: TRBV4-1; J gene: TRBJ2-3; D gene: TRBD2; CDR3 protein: CASSQDGLAGRDTQYF; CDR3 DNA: TGCGCCAGCAGCCAAGACGGACTAGCGGGCAGAGATACGCAGTATTTT
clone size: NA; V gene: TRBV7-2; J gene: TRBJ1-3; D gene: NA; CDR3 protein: CASSRNGDAGGNTIYF; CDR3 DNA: TGTGCCAGCAGCAGGAACGGGGACGCAGGTGGAAACACCATATATTTT
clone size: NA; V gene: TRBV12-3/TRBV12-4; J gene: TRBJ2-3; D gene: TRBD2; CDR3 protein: CASRGLADTDTQYF; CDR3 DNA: TGTGCCAGCAGAGGACTAGCGGACACAGATACGCAGTATTTT
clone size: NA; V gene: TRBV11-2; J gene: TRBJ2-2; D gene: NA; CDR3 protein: CASSLVRISTGELFF; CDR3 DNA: TGTGCCAGCAGCTTAGTTAGGATTTCCACCGGGGAGCTGTTTTTT
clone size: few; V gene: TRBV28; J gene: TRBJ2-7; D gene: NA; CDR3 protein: CASSGVVRWGAYEQYF; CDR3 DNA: TGTGCCAGCAGCGGGGTGGTGAGATGGGGCGCGTACGAGCAGTACTTC
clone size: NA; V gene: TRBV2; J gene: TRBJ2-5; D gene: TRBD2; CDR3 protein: CASSERTSGQETQYF; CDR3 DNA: TGTGCCAGCAGTGAAAGGACTAGCGGTCAAGAGACCCAGTACTTC
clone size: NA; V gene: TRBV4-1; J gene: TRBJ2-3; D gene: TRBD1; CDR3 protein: CASSQEGQGSFTDTQYF; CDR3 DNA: TGCGCCAGCAGCCAAGAGGGACAGGGGAGTTTCACAGATACGCAGTATTTT
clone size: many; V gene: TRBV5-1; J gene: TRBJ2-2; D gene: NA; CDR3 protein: CASSFGAGQVVNGELFF; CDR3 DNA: TGCGCCAGCAGCTTCGGGGCGGGACAAGTCGTAAACGGGGAGCTGTTTTTT
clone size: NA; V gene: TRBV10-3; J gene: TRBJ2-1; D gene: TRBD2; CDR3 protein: CAISDRLAGGSNEQFF; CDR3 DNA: TGTGCCATCAGTGACCGACTAGCGGGAGGCTCGAATGAGCAGTTCTTC
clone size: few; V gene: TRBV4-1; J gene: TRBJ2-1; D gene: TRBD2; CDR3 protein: CASSQDPPTSGGGEQFF; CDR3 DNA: TGCGCCAGCAGCCAAGATCCCCCGACTAGCGGGGGGGGTGAGCAGTTCTTC
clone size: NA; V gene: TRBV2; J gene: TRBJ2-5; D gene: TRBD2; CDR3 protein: CASSPIGLAGVETQYF; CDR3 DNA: TGTGCCAGCAGTCCCATTGGACTAGCGGGAGTTGAGACCCAGTACTTC
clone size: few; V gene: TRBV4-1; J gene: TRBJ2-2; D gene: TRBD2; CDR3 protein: CASSQDDHHLWRGGSWTGELFF; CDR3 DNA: TGCGCCAGCAGCCAAGATGACCACCACCTGTGGCGGGGGGGCTCGTGGACCGGGGAGCTGTTTTTT
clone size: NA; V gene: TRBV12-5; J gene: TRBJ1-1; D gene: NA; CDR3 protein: CASGRSTEAFF; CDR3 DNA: TGTGCTAGTGGCCGCAGCACTGAAGCTTTCTTT
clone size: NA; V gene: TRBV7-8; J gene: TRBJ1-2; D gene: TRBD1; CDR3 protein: CASSSGTGANYGYTF; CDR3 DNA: TGTGCCAGCAGCTCCGGGACAGGAGCTAACTATGGCTACACCTTC
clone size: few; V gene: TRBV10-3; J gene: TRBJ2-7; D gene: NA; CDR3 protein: CAISELTVYEISYEQYF; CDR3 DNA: TGTGCCATCAGTGAGTTAACGGTATACGAAATCTCCTACGAGCAGTACTTC
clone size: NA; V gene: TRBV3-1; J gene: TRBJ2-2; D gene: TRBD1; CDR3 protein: CASSRTGTGTSGELFF; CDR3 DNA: TGTGCCAGCAGCCGCACCGGGACAGGTACAAGCGGGGAGCTGTTTTTT